The 7 T cell receptor beta chains presented below share a single source sample, sequenced in a study of blood T cell repertoires in COVID-19. Clones were read by immunoSEQ multiplex PCR, and TCRdb kept only the in-frame ones, dropping some. In the table there are 15,000 to 20,000 clones, 70% to 90% of which are singletons. The sequenced sample was peripheral blood. The receptor set was obtained from a woman older than 75 with COVID-19, enrolled during active disease.

This sequence joins TRBV7-9 and TRBJ1-1; tentatively, D is TRBD1 (6 bases). The CDR3 sequence is 14 residues long. Germline V gives CDR1 SEHNR, CDR2 FQNEAQ (reference sequence). Trimming took off 7 bases at V and 0 bases at J, with 12 bases between the two ends. The CDR3 nucleotides read TGTGCCAGCAATAACAGGGCCATGAACACTGAAGCTTTCTTT. This gives the protein CASNNRAMNTEAFF.

This chain connects TRBV5-8 to TRBJ1-2; D call uncertain. V was trimmed by 1 base and J by 4 bases, leaving 5 bases between them. In germline, CDR1 is SGHTS, CDR2 YDEGEE. The CDR3 spans 12 residues. Here the CDR3 reads CASSLRGYGYTF. CDR3 nucleotides: TGTGCCAGCAGCTTGCGCGGCTATGGCTACACCTTC.

This clone was observed once. The J gene is TRBJ1-4, the V gene TRBV6-5, with a tentative D call TRBD1 (5 bases). The CDR3 is 12 amino acids. The V end was cut by 4 bases, the J end by 10 bases, with 10 bases between. The germline CDR1 and CDR2 sequences are MNHEY and SVGAGI. CDR3 nucleotide sequence: TGTGCCAGCAGTTTCGGGACTGGAAAACTGTTTTTT. Translating gives CASSFGTGKLFF.

The J gene is TRBJ1-4, the V gene TRBV19; 9 nucleotides align to TRBD1. Germline V gene sequence: CDR1 LNHDA, CDR2 SQIVND (reference sequence). J gave up 4 bases and V 4 bases, and 4 bases lay outside the gene matches. The CDR3 has 15 amino acids. The CDR3 nucleotides are TGTGCCAGTAGTACACGGACAGGGGTTAATGAAAAACTGTTTTTT. Its protein product is CASSTRTGVNEKLFF.

V is TRBV9 and J is TRBJ2-5, with TRBD2 identical over 8 bases. The V and J ends lost 1 base and 5 bases, in that order; junction bases with no gene match: 13. The germline gives CDR1 SGDLS, CDR2 YYNGEE. The CDR3 extends over 17 amino acids. The DNA for the CDR3 is TGTGCCAGCAGCGTACTCGGGGGGGGCCTACCAGGGGAGACCCAGTACTTC. As protein: CASSVLGGGLPGETQYF.

This clone appeared a single time. This chain uses TRBV7-2 with TRBJ2-5; the D is unclear. Germline V gene data show CDR1 as SGHTA and CDR2 as FQGNSA. Trimming shortened V by 4 bases and J by 7 bases, and 25 bases separated the two germline ends. The CDR3 totals 17 residues. CDR3 residues: CASSSPASTTPFGTQYF. CDR3 nucleotide sequence: TGTGCCAGCAGCTCCCCCGCTAGTACGACCCCTTTCGGGACCCAGTACTTC.

This clone was picked up a small number of times. CDR3 loop: CASSSSGLGYTF. The CDR3 region has the DNA TGTGCCAGTAGTTCATCGGGACTCGGCTACACCTTC. The genes are TRBV19 and TRBJ1-2; possibly TRBD1 for D (5 bases). In germline, CDR1 is LNHDA, CDR2 SQIVND (reference sequence). This CDR3 has 12 residues. V lost 5 bases and J 8 bases, leaving 12 bases between the germline ends.